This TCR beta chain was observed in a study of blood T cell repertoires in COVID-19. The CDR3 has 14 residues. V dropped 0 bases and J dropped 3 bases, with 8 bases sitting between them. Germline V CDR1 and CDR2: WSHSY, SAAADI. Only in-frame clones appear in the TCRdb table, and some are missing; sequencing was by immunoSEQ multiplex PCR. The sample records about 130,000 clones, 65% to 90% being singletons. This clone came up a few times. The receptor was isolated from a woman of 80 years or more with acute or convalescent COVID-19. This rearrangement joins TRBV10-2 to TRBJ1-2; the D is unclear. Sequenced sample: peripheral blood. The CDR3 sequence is CASSESNHYYGYTF. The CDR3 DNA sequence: TGCGCCAGCAGTGAGTCGAACCACTACTATGGCTACACCTTC.